This is a list of T cell receptor beta chains from one sample in a study of cytomegalovirus exposure and HLA in healthy donors. Assay: immunoSEQ multiplex PCR; the TCRdb copy retains only in-frame clones and omits some. In the table there are roughly 130,000 clones, 80% to 90% of which are singletons. Sequenced: PBMCs. These receptors were taken from a young woman in good health and CMV-seronegative. Each CDR3 is given with its conserved first and last residue. The order of the fields is V gene, D gene, clone size, J gene, CDR3 DNA, CDR3 protein. The D gene is left open where the match is weak. Expanded clones are given a class, and other clones once, few, many or no size at all.

>TRBV7-6|TRBD2|once|TRBJ2-2
TGTGCCAGCAGCTTAGGCGCTAGCGGGGGTTCGAACACCGGGGAGCTGTTTTTT
CASSLGASGGSNTGELFF
>TRBV25-1|NA|once|TRBJ1-2
TGTGCCAGCAGTGATACCCGGAGGGGTAACTATGGCTACACCTTC
CASSDTRRGNYGYTF
>TRBV30|NA|NA|TRBJ1-1
TGTGCCTGGAGTGTCTCCCCTGAAGCTTTCTTT
CAWSVSPEAFF
>TRBV5-4|NA|NA|TRBJ2-1
TGTGCCAGCAGCACCGGTCTCCTGACTAGGGGCAATGAGCAGTTCTTC
CASSTGLLTRGNEQFF
>TRBV9|TRBD2|NA|TRBJ2-1
TGTGCCAGCAGCGTAGGACTAGCGGGGGCCGGGGTACATGAGCAGTTCTTC
CASSVGLAGAGVHEQFF
>TRBV9|NA|few|TRBJ1-1
TGTGCCAGCAGCGTAGGTGGCAAGAACACTGAAGCTTTCTTT
CASSVGGKNTEAFF
>TRBV5-1|NA|NA|TRBJ1-1
TGCGCCAGCAGCCGGGGGGATTACCCGAACACTGAAGCTTTCTTT
CASSRGDYPNTEAFF
>TRBV15|TRBD1|NA|TRBJ2-7
TGTGCCACCAGCAGAGATCAGGCAGGGGGATACTACGAGCAGTACTTC
CATSRDQAGGYYEQYF
>TRBV6-6|NA|NA|TRBJ1-1
TGTGCCAGCAGTACAGCGACAGTCCGCTCGAACACTGAAGCTTTCTTT
CASSTATVRSNTEAFF
>TRBV10-3|TRBD1|NA|TRBJ1-2
TGTGCCATTACGGAGGTGGACAGGGTCTATGGCTACACCTTC
CAITEVDRVYGYTF
>TRBV6-6|TRBD1|once|TRBJ1-2
TGTGCCAGCAGTAGTAACAGGGGTCCGAACTATGGCTACACCTTC
CASSSNRGPNYGYTF
>TRBV27|NA|few|TRBJ1-6
TGTGCCAGCAGCAACGGACAGTATAATTCACCCCTCCACTTT
CASSNGQYNSPLHF
>TRBV2|NA|medium-sized|TRBJ1-4
TGTGCCAGCTTACGCAGGGGCGAAAAACTGTTTTTT
CASLRRGEKLFF
>TRBV7-9|TRBD2|NA|TRBJ2-3
TGTGCCAGCAGCACGGGACTAGCGGAGAGCACAGATACGCAGTATTTT
CASSTGLAESTDTQYF
>TRBV10-3|TRBD1|NA|TRBJ1-6
TGTGCCATCTCGGACAGGTCGGTGGATAATTCACCCCTCCACTTT
CAISDRSVDNSPLHF
>TRBV7-9|NA|NA|TRBJ1-5
TGTGCCAGCAGCCAAGGACAGCCGAGGGGCAATCAGCCCCAGCATTTT
CASSQGQPRGNQPQHF
>TRBV11-3|NA|NA|TRBJ2-3
TGTGCCAGCAGCTTAAGCACAGGAGATAGCACAGATACGCAGTATTTT
CASSLSTGDSTDTQYF
>TRBV2|TRBD1|NA|TRBJ2-3
TGTGCCAGCAGTGTAACAGGGGTCTCAGATACGCAGTATTTT
CASSVTGVSDTQYF
>TRBV4-1|NA|once|TRBJ1-5
TGCGCCAGCAGCCAAGAACCGGGGGGCGCGGGCAATCAGCCCCAGCATTTT
CASSQEPGGAGNQPQHF
>TRBV29-1|NA|once|TRBJ1-1
TGCAGCGTTGCAGGGGTGGACACTGAAGCTTTCTTT
CSVAGVDTEAFF
>TRBV19|NA|NA|TRBJ1-1
TGTGCCAGTAGTATCCGGGGAGCGTTCACTGAAGCTTTCTTT
CASSIRGAFTEAFF
>TRBV7-2|NA|once|TRBJ1-6
TGTGCCAGCAGCTTATCAGGCGATTCACCCCTCCACTTT
CASSLSGDSPLHF
>TRBV2|NA|NA|TRBJ2-3
TGTGCCAGCAGTTTGACAGTGGATACGCAGTATTTT
CASSLTVDTQYF
>TRBV7-3|NA|NA|TRBJ1-6
TGTGCCAGCAGCCAACGGCCTCCGGGTAATTCACCCCTCCACTTT
CASSQRPPGNSPLHF
>TRBV7-9|NA|NA|TRBJ1-4
TGTGCCAGCAGCTACCGAGCTAGCGAAAAACTGTTTTTT
CASSYRASEKLFF
>TRBV19|TRBD2|once|TRBJ2-1
TGTGCCAGTAGTATGTACTCGACCCGGGGGGGTGAGCAGTTCTTC
CASSMYSTRGGEQFF
>TRBV28|TRBD1|once|TRBJ2-1
TGTGCCAGCAGTTTATCGGGACAGGGTACCTACAATGAGCAGTTCTTC
CASSLSGQGTYNEQFF
>TRBV5-1|TRBD2|NA|TRBJ2-2
TGCGCCAGCAGACTAGCGGGGAACACCGGGGAGCTGTTTTTT
CASRLAGNTGELFF
>TRBV28|NA|NA|TRBJ1-2
TGTGCCAGCAGACCCGGGAGATTCTATGGCTACACCTTC
CASRPGRFYGYTF
>TRBV10-1|TRBD1|NA|TRBJ1-1
TGCGCCAGCAGGCCGGGAGAACAGGGGACTGAAGCTTTCTTT
CASRPGEQGTEAFF
>TRBV14|TRBD2|NA|TRBJ2-1
TGTGCCAGCAGCCAAGGGACTAGCGGGCCACGAATAGAGCAGTTCTTC
CASSQGTSGPRIEQFF
>TRBV5-1|TRBD1|NA|TRBJ1-5
TGCGCCAGCAGCCCTAAAACAGGGGCAAATCAGCCCCAGCATTTT
CASSPKTGANQPQHF
>TRBV18|NA|NA|TRBJ1-5
TGTGCCAGCTCACCACGGGGGGAGAGCAATCAGCCCCAGCATTTT
CASSPRGESNQPQHF
>TRBV5-1|NA|NA|TRBJ1-5
TGCGCCAGCAGCTTGGTCCCCGGGAATAGCAATCAGCCCCAGCATTTT
CASSLVPGNSNQPQHF
>TRBV7-9|TRBD2|NA|TRBJ2-7
TGTGCCAGCAGCCGACTAGCGGAAATTACCTACGAGCAGTACTTC
CASSRLAEITYEQYF
>TRBV7-6|TRBD1|few|TRBJ2-7
TGTGCCAGCAGCTTAGGTGGGACAGGGCCCTACGAGCAGTACTTC
CASSLGGTGPYEQYF
>TRBV4-1|NA|NA|TRBJ2-2
TGCGCCAGCAGCCCGACTCGCGGGGGCCGCACCGGGGAGCTGTTTTTT
CASSPTRGGRTGELFF
>TRBV19|NA|NA|TRBJ2-7
TGTGCCAGTAGTATAGTTAACGAGCAGTACTTC
CASSIVNEQYF
>TRBV7-2|NA|once|TRBJ2-7
TGTGCCAGCAGCTTACAGGGTGGGTGGACTACAGCCTACGAGCAGTACTTC
CASSLQGGWTTAYEQYF
>TRBV9|NA|NA|TRBJ2-3
TGTGCCAGCAGTTGGGGGCCCACCATGATAGATACGCAGTATTTT
CASSWGPTMIDTQYF
>TRBV27|NA|NA|TRBJ1-1
TGTGCCAGCAGTTTAACCCTTGCCACTGAAGTTTTCTTT
CASSLTLATEVFF
>TRBV28|TRBD1|NA|TRBJ2-7
TGTGCCAGCACTAGGGACAGAAACGAGCAGTACTTC
CASTRDRNEQYF
>TRBV5-1|NA|NA|TRBJ1-4
TGCGCCAGCAGCTTGGGTAGAAAAGATGAAAAACTGTTTTTT
CASSLGRKDEKLFF
>TRBV5-4|NA|NA|TRBJ2-3
TGTGCCAGCAGCAGAGAGGGAGGTCGGGGGACGCAGTATTTT
CASSREGGRGTQYF
>TRBV21-1|NA|NA|TRBJ1-1
TGTGCCAGCAGCAAAGGTGAGGACACTGAAGCTTTCTTT
CASSKGEDTEAFF
>TRBV14|NA|NA|TRBJ1-1
TGTGCCAGCAGCCCATGGAGGCTGAACACTGAAGCTTTCTTT
CASSPWRLNTEAFF
>TRBV9|TRBD1|NA|TRBJ1-4
TGTGCCAGCAGCACCTCATCGACAGGGGGGGAAAAACTGTTTTTT
CASSTSSTGGEKLFF
>TRBV27|TRBD2|once|TRBJ2-1
TGTGCCAGCAGGGAGCGGGGGGGCGCCTACAATGAGCAGTTCTTC
CASRERGGAYNEQFF
>TRBV10-3|NA|NA|TRBJ1-1
TGTGCCATCAGTGAAGACAGCACTGAAGCTTTCTTT
CAISEDSTEAFF
>TRBV19|TRBD1|NA|TRBJ1-2
TGTGCCAGTTCGATGCTACCGGGACAGGGGAACTATGGCTACACCTTC
CASSMLPGQGNYGYTF
>TRBV5-6|TRBD1|NA|TRBJ2-3
TGTGCCAGCAGCTTAAATGGACAGGGGATTTTCAAAGATACGCAGTATTTT
CASSLNGQGIFKDTQYF
>TRBV4-1|NA|NA|TRBJ1-2
TGCGCCAGCAGCCAAGATCAGGCAGGGAGGAACTATGGCTACACCTTC
CASSQDQAGRNYGYTF
>TRBV6-1|NA|few|TRBJ1-2
TGTGCCAGCAGTGAAGAGGGGCACTTC
CASSEEGHF